The sequence of this T cell receptor beta chain was determined in a study of patients and donors after allogeneic stem cell transplantation (dated by TCRdb to the early 2020s). V drops 1 base and J drops 3 bases, leaving 20 bases in between. The CDR3 contains 18 residues, cysteine and phenylalanine counted. The CDR3 DNA has 54 bases and is translated from base 1. For CDR1 and CDR2, the germline V gene lists MGHRA and YSYEKL. Library method: RT-PCR. TCRdb names NextSeq 550 as the instrument used. TCRdb ran its own pipeline on the public reads, namely fastp trimming at Q25 and MiXCR clone calling, and kept in-frame beta chains. Entries are consolidated by CDR3 protein sequence, retaining the most common genes and DNA. The sample table contains fewer than 500,000 distinct CDR3 sequences; only one count was recorded for more than 15% of them. The ten biggest clones cover over 6% of the sample. This clonotype came up many times. Its antigen target is currently unknown. There are no base qualities to consult, and no much larger clone falls within one base.

Sequenced input: blood, either unsorted or a sorted T cell fraction (not recorded which). The clonotype originates from a human donor who was either an allogeneic HSCT recipient or a stem cell or donor lymphocyte infusion donor (not recorded which). It is not recorded whose cells these are; they may come from a transplant donor. This chain is built from TRBV4-1 and TRBJ2-3; the D gene cannot be resolved beyond TRBD1 or TRBD2, each matching 6 bases. The DNA sequence is as follows: TGCGCCAGCAGCCAAGCCCCGACTAGGGGGTCGGGGACAGATACGCAGTATTTT. Its translation reads: CASSQAPTRGSGTDTQYF.